These 29 T cell receptor beta chains were sequenced from one sample in a study of cytomegalovirus exposure and HLA in healthy donors. Primers: 60 Vbeta forward and 13 Jbeta reverse. TCRdb keeps only in-frame clones here, not all; method: immunoSEQ multiplex PCR. The sample has roughly 130,000 clones, under 70% seen once. Sequencing input: PBMCs. The receptors were gathered from a young man in good health and CMV-seronegative.

The V gene is TRBV7-9, the J gene TRBJ2-7; 9 nucleotides align to TRBD1. The CDR3 is 12 residues long. CDR1 and CDR2 (germline): SEHNR, FQNEAQ (reference sequence). J lost 6 bases, V lost 6 bases, and 3 bases had no gene match. CDR3 DNA: TGTGCCAGCAGTACAGGGGGCCGCGAGCAGTACTTC. It is translated as CASSTGGREQYF.

Only a few counts were recorded for this clone. The V and J genes are TRBV7-2 and TRBJ1-2, with unresolved D. Trimming removed 5 bases from V and 2 bases from J, with 12 bases in between. Germline CDR1 reads SGHTA; CDR2 reads FQGNSA. CDR3 length equals 14 residues. Written as DNA, the CDR3 is TGTGCCAGCAGCCCAAACGGACTGAACTATGGCTACACCTTC. Translation: CASSPNGLNYGYTF. The whole variable domain, filled in from reference TRBV7-2 and TRBJ1-2, reads GAGVSQSPSNKVTEKGKDVELRCDPISGHTALYWYRQSLGQGLEFLIYFQGNSAPDKSGLPSDRFSAERTGGSVSTLTIQRTQQEDSAVYLCASSPNGLNYGYTFGSGTRLTVV.

The chain joins TRBV7-9 to TRBJ1-4; no clear D. Germline CDR1 is SEHNR and CDR2 is FQNEAQ (reference sequence). The CDR3 has 15 residues. V was shortened by 1 base and J by 8 bases, with 14 bases between the two germline ends. CDR3 sequence (DNA): TGTGCCAGCAGCTTAGGTGGCGGGAGGAACGAAAAACTGTTTTTT. Encoded protein: CASSLGGGRNEKLFF. The complete variable domain, with remaining parts taken from reference TRBV7-9 and TRBJ1-4, reads DTGVSQNPRHKITKRGQNVTFRCDPISEHNRLYWYRQTLGQGPEFLTYFQNEAQLEKSRLLSDRFSAERPKGSFSTLEIQRTEQGDSAMYLCASSLGGGRNEKLFFGSGTQLSVL.

The table lists this clone with a few counts. The chain combines TRBV19 with TRBJ1-2, with D perhaps matching TRBD1 (6 bases). V gave up 3 bases and J gave up 7 bases, with 9 bases separating them. The germline V gene has CDR1 LNHDA and CDR2 SQIVND (reference sequence). This CDR3 spans 12 amino acids. The CDR3: CASSITGCGYTF. Here the CDR3 DNA reads TGTGCCAGTAGTATCACAGGGTGTGGCTACACCTTC.

This chain joins TRBV13 and TRBJ2-7, with TRBD2 matching over 9 bases. Trimming cost V 3 bases and J 7 bases; bases outside gene matches: 7. The CDR3 length is 14 residues. Germline values: CDR1 PRHDT, CDR2 FYEKMQ (reference sequence). The CDR3 region has the DNA TGTGCCAGCAGCTTGCGCCTAGCGGGGCGTGAGCAGTACTTC. Its protein is CASSLRLAGREQYF.

The chain has TRBV15 and TRBJ2-3; 11 bases are a match to TRBD1. V shed 1 base and J 4 bases; nucleotides not matched to a gene: 10. Looked up from germline, CDR1 is LNHNV and CDR2 is YYDKDF (reference sequence). CDR3 length: 18 amino acids. The CDR3 region is CATSRVLGQGVFPDTQYF. DNA for the CDR3: TGTGCCACCAGCAGAGTGTTGGGACAGGGGGTCTTCCCAGATACGCAGTATTTT. The whole variable domain, filled in from reference TRBV15 and TRBJ2-3, reads DAMVIQNPRYQVTQFGKPVTLSCSQTLNHNVMYWYQQKSSQAPKLLFHYYDKDFNNEADTPDNFQSRRPNTSFCFLDIRSPGLGDTAMYLCATSRVLGQGVFPDTQYFGPGTRLTVL.

This clone appeared a few times. This chain joins TRBV7-9 and TRBJ2-2; D is undetermined. CDR1 is SEHNR and CDR2 is FQNEAQ in the germline V gene (reference sequence). V lost 1 base and J 6 bases, leaving 3 bases between the germline ends. This CDR3 spans 12 amino acids. The chain's CDR3 is CASSLEPGELFF. The CDR3 region has the DNA TGTGCCAGCAGCTTAGAGCCCGGGGAGCTGTTTTTT.

Remarks on this clone: The junction departs from the called germline gene at one end, perhaps through a read error. The gene calls are TRBV30 and TRBJ1-2; weak D call: TRBD1 (6 bases). CDR1 and CDR2 (germline): GTSNPN, SVGIG (reference sequence). This CDR3 spans 13 amino acids. CDR3: CAWTAGGQGGYPF. The CDR3 bases are TGTGCCTGGACGGCCGGGGGGCAAGGTGGCTACCCCTTC.

This chain joins TRBV5-1 and TRBJ1-1, with D possibly being TRBD1 (6 bases). CDR3 length: 14 amino acids. Germline-derived CDR1 and CDR2 are SGHRS and YFSETQ. Trimming pared 10 bases from V and 5 bases from J, leaving 21 bases between. The CDR3 DNA reads TGCGCCGGACGGGACACGCCAATGGGGACTGAAGCTTTCTTT. Translation: CAGRDTPMGTEAFF.

The V and J genes are TRBV28 and TRBJ1-1; D uncertain. CDR1 is MDHEN, CDR2 SYDVKM, per germline. The CDR3 is made up of 11 amino acids. V was shortened by 5 bases and J by 8 bases, with 9 bases between the two germline ends. Here the CDR3 reads CASSRGLEAFF. CDR3 bases: TGTGCCAGCAGTCGGGGTTTGGAAGCTTTCTTT.

CDR3 sequence: CASSPLGCGYTF. CDR3 coding DNA: TGTGCCAGCAGCCCACTAGGGTGTGGCTACACCTTC. V gene TRBV13 combines with J gene TRBJ1-2, with unresolved D. The CDR3 is 12 residues long. CDR1 and CDR2 (germline): PRHDT, FYEKMQ (reference sequence). V was clipped by 5 bases and J by 7 bases, with 11 bases between them. Looking up the rest from reference TRBV13 and TRBJ1-2 gives the full variable domain: AAGVIQSPRHLIKEKRETATLKCYPIPRHDTVYWYQQGPGQDPQFLISFYEKMQSDKGSIPDRFSAQQFSDYHSELNMSSLELGDSALYFCASSPLGCGYTFGSGTRLTVV.

This chain links TRBV5-6 with TRBJ2-5, with D perhaps matching TRBD1 (5 bases). There are 14 residues in the CDR3. Between the trimmed V and J ends, which lost 3 bases and 3 bases, there was a span of 12 bases. Germline-derived CDR1 and CDR2 are SGHDT and YYEEEE. The CDR3 here is CASSWKGSEETQYF. CDR3 in DNA: TGTGCCAGCAGCTGGAAGGGGTCAGAAGAGACCCAGTACTTC.

The chain recombines TRBV6-5 with TRBJ2-7; D possibly corresponds to TRBD2 (6 bases). V lost 2 bases to trimming and J lost 0 bases, with 14 bases between them. The CDR3 sequence is 16 residues long. The germline CDR1 and CDR2 sequences are MNHEY and SVGAGI. CDR3 DNA sequence: TGTGCCAGCAGTTACGTTGTGGGGAGGAGCTCCTACGAGCAGTACTTC. It encodes CASSYVVGRSSYEQYF.

This clone has a handful of counts. CDR3 sequence reads: CASRLTGQVDGYTF. In nucleotides, the CDR3 is TGTGCCAGCAGGCTAACCGGACAGGTTGATGGCTACACCTTC. V gene TRBV27 combines with J gene TRBJ1-2; 7 nucleotides align to TRBD1. CDR1 is MNHEY and CDR2 is SMNVEV in the germline V gene (reference sequence). The V and J ends lost 6 bases and 6 bases, in that order; junction bases with no gene match: 10. The CDR3 is made up of 14 amino acids.

The chain links TRBV30 to TRBJ2-5; unclear D gene. The CDR3 runs 11 residues. Germline CDR1 is GTSNPN and CDR2 is SVGIG (reference sequence). V dropped 3 bases and J dropped 5 bases, with 7 bases sitting between them. The CDR3 bases are TGTGCCTGGAGCGCCGGTGAGACCCAGTACTTC. Amino acids: CAWSAGETQYF.

The CDR3 loop is CASSPASGSSYEQYF. The CDR3 DNA follows: TGTGCCAGCAGCCCCGCTAGCGGGAGCTCCTACGAGCAGTACTTC. The chain recombines TRBV9 with TRBJ2-7, with 10 bases fitting TRBD2. Trimming at V came to 4 bases and at J to 0 bases, leaving 4 bases not matched to a gene. Germline V lookup: CDR1 SGDLS, CDR2 YYNGEE. This CDR3 has 15 residues. Full variable domain (remainder filled in from reference TRBV9 and TRBJ2-7): DSGVTQTPKHLITATGQRVTLRCSPRSGDLSVYWYQQSLDQGLQFLIQYYNGEERAKGNILERFSAQQFPDLHSELNLSSLELGDSALYFCASSPASGSSYEQYFGPGTRLTVT.

The chain links TRBV11-2 to TRBJ2-1; tentative D call: TRBD1 (5 bases). V was trimmed by 5 bases and J by 0 bases, leaving 14 bases between them. Per germline, CDR1 SGHAT and CDR2 FQNNGV. CDR3 length equals 16 residues. Here the CDR3 DNA reads TGTGCCAGCAGCCGAAGGGGCGCGAGCTCCTACAATGAGCAGTTCTTC. It yields the protein CASSRRGASSYNEQFF. The full variable domain, in which reference TRBV11-2 and TRBJ2-1 provide the parts outside the CDR3, is EAGVAQSPRYKIIEKRQSVAFWCNPISGHATLYWYQQILGQGPKLLIQFQNNGVVDDSQLPKDRFSAERLKGVDSTLKIQPAKLEDSAVYLCASSRRGASSYNEQFFGPGTRLTVL.

The chain is built from TRBV29-1 and TRBJ2-7; D is undetermined. V was trimmed by 1 base and J by 0 bases, leaving 4 bases between them. Germline CDR1 and CDR2: SQVTM and ANQGSEA. The CDR3 has 12 residues. CDR3 nucleotides: TGCAGCGTTGAAGGGCCCTCCTACGAGCAGTACTTC. This codes for CSVEGPSYEQYF.

The chain employs TRBV6-5 and TRBJ1-6, with D unresolved. Per germline, CDR1 MNHEY and CDR2 SVGAGI. The CDR3 totals 14 residues. The V end was cut by 2 bases, the J end by 10 bases, with 12 bases between. In DNA, the CDR3 is TGTGCCAGCAGTTACGGGGAGATCCGGTCACCCCTCCACTTT. It specifies CASSYGEIRSPLHF.

V gene TRBV12-2 combines with J gene TRBJ2-7; TRBD1 reflects the table's D call only, with no check against the DNA. TRBV12-2 is marked as a pseudogene. This CDR3 contains 16 residues. This CDR3 reads CASRLVRDRESYEQYF. CDR3 nucleotides: TGTGCAAGTCGCTTAGTCCGGGACAGGGAATCTTACGAGCAGTACTTC.

The rearrangement uses TRBV30 and TRBJ2-7, with D hard to call. Germline CDR1 and CDR2: GTSNPN and SVGIG (reference sequence). The CDR3 runs 11 residues. Trimming removed 1 base from V and 2 bases from J, with 3 bases in between. For the CDR3, the DNA is TGTGCCTGGAGTGGAGCCTACGAGCAGTACTTC. Translating gives CAWSGAYEQYF.

The chain is built from TRBV5-1 and TRBJ2-1; the match to TRBD2 covers 15 bases. The CDR3 is made up of 16 amino acids. The germline V gene has CDR1 SGHRS and CDR2 YFSETQ. Germline trimming cut 0 bases from V and 7 bases from J; bases unmatched to any gene: 2. The CDR3 DNA follows: TGCGCCAGCAGCTTGGATGGACTAGCGGGGGGGAATGAGCAGTTCTTC. Its protein product is CASSLDGLAGGNEQFF.

The V gene is TRBV28, the J gene TRBJ2-7; D uncertain. CDR1 is MDHEN, CDR2 SYDVKM, per germline. The ends were cut back, 6 bases at V and 2 bases at J, with 17 bases in the middle. There are 15 residues in the CDR3. This CDR3 reads CASRPKARPTYEQYF. The CDR3 bases are TGTGCCAGCAGACCAAAAGCGCGACCAACCTACGAGCAGTACTTC.

The J gene is TRBJ2-1, the V gene TRBV13; the match to TRBD2 covers 7 bases. Per the germline V gene, CDR1 is PRHDT and CDR2 is FYEKMQ (reference sequence). V dropped 0 bases and J dropped 9; count of bases not matched to a gene: 11. The CDR3 has 16 amino acids. This CDR3 reads CASSLGLVGGPGEQFF. For the CDR3, the DNA is TGTGCCAGCAGCTTAGGCCTTGTGGGAGGGCCTGGTGAGCAGTTCTTC.

The V call is TRBV28, the J call TRBJ1-2, with no clear D. CDR1 is MDHEN, CDR2 SYDVKM, per germline. V was cut by 3 bases and J by 4 bases, with 12 bases left in between. This CDR3 spans 14 amino acids. The chain's CDR3 is CASSLEPGPYGYTF. The CDR3 nucleotides read TGTGCCAGCAGTTTGGAGCCCGGCCCCTATGGCTACACCTTC.

The rearrangement links TRBV13 to TRBJ1-2, with D uncertain. This CDR3 region has 14 residues. Looked up from germline, CDR1 is PRHDT and CDR2 is FYEKMQ (reference sequence). V was cut by 5 bases and J by 1 base, with 11 bases left in between. The CDR3 reads CASSPPEDNYGYTF. Written as DNA, the CDR3 is TGTGCCAGCAGCCCCCCGGAGGATAACTATGGCTACACCTTC.

The chain has TRBV7-9 and TRBJ2-7, with TRBD2 as a possible D gene (5 bases). The CDR3 is made up of 14 amino acids. Trimming took 5 bases from V and 6 from J, leaving 17 bases between them. Germline lookup yields CDR1 SEHNR and CDR2 FQNEAQ (reference sequence). CDR3 protein: CASSPGVGLCEQYF. The CDR3 DNA follows: TGTGCCAGCAGCCCCGGGGTAGGTCTCTGCGAGCAGTACTTC.

This clone was observed a single time. This chain uses TRBV27 with TRBJ1-6; maybe TRBD1 (6 bases). V was shortened by 4 bases and J by 9 bases, with 10 bases between the two germline ends. The CDR3 sequence is 13 residues long. Germline-derived CDR1 and CDR2 are MNHEY and SMNVEV (reference sequence). In DNA, the CDR3 is TGTGCCAGCAGTTCAGGGGTAGGTTCACCCCTCCACTTT. Translated, it gives CASSSGVGSPLHF.

The chain uses TRBV15 and TRBJ1-3; tentative D call: TRBD1 (5 bases). CDR3 length equals 13 residues. In germline, CDR1 is LNHNV, CDR2 YYDKDF (reference sequence). The V end lost 6 bases, the J end lost 0 bases, and 6 bases lay between the germline ends. Here the CDR3 DNA reads TGTGCCACCAGACAGGTCTCTGGAAACACCATATATTTT. Protein product: CATRQVSGNTIYF. Using reference TRBV15 and TRBJ1-3 for the parts outside the CDR3, the full variable domain is DAMVIQNPRYQVTQFGKPVTLSCSQTLNHNVMYWYQQKSSQAPKLLFHYYDKDFNNEADTPDNFQSRRPNTSFCFLDIRSPGLGDTAMYLCATRQVSGNTIYFGEGSWLTVV.